These 13 T cell receptor beta chains came from one sample sequenced in a study of OX40 agonist ivuxolimab in advanced cancers. The table came from immunoSEQ multiplex PCR; TCRdb's copy has only in-frame clones and leaves some out. Of around 60,000 clones in the sample, 79% were seen once. The source material was CD4+ or CD8+ T cells sorted from blood, sampled in a trial of the OX40 agonist ivuxolimab. The receptors originated from an adult with an advanced solid tumor such as melanoma, head and neck, liver or kidney cancer.

J is TRBJ2-5 and V is TRBV28, with D uncertain. V was clipped by 3 bases and J by 5 bases, with 1 base between them. The germline V gene has CDR1 MDHEN and CDR2 SYDVKM. CDR3 length: 10 amino acids. The CDR3 DNA is TGTGCCAGCAGTTTGGAGACCCAGTACTTC. Translated: CASSLETQYF.

The chain carries TRBV2 and TRBJ2-1; D is undetermined. CDR1 is SNHLY, CDR2 FYNNEI, per germline. This CDR3 has 11 amino acids. V shed 4 bases and J shed 10 bases, with 8 bases lying between them. This chain's CDR3 is CASSVLGEQFF. CDR3 nucleotides: TGTGCCAGCAGTGTGTTGGGGGAGCAGTTCTTC.

The gene calls are TRBV6-1 and TRBJ1-1, with D perhaps TRBD1 (5 bases). The CDR3 is 16 residues long. Germline values: CDR1 MNHNS, CDR2 SASEGT. V lost 2 bases and J 0 bases, leaving 13 bases between the germline ends. CDR3 sequence (DNA): TGTGCCAGCAGTGAATTCAGGGTCCCCATGAACACTGAAGCTTTCTTT. Translation: CASSEFRVPMNTEAFF.

The rearrangement joins TRBV10-3 to TRBJ2-7; 8 bases agree with TRBD2. Per germline, CDR1 ENHRY and CDR2 SYGVKD. The CDR3 has 15 residues. With 2 bases clipped from V and 6 bases from J, the junction kept 9 bases outside the gene matches. As DNA, the CDR3 is TGTGCCATCAGTGAGCCGACCGGGACTAGTGGCGAGCAGTACTTC. The encoded protein is CAISEPTGTSGEQYF.

CDR3 sequence reads: CASSPDRGEETQYF. CDR3 in DNA: TGCGCCAGCAGCCCGGACAGGGGTGAAGAGACCCAGTACTTC. This chain connects TRBV5-1 to TRBJ2-5; 9 bases are a match to TRBD1. Per the germline V gene, CDR1 is SGHRS and CDR2 is YFSETQ. The CDR3 consists of 14 residues. J lost 3 bases, V lost 4 bases, and 4 bases had no gene match.

This chain links TRBV27 with TRBJ2-1; either TRBD1 or TRBD2 may fit D (5 bases each). CDR1 is MNHEY and CDR2 is SMNVEV in the germline V gene (reference sequence). V was pared by 6 bases and J by 7 bases, with 13 bases between. There are 13 residues in the CDR3. The CDR3 nucleotides read TGTGCCAGCAGCCAAAATGGGGGAAATGAGCAGTTCTTC. Translation gives CASSQNGGNEQFF.

This chain joins TRBV11-1 and TRBJ2-7; no clear D gene. Germline V CDR1 and CDR2: SGHAT, FQDESV (reference sequence). The V gene lost 1 base and the J gene lost 0 bases, with 7 bases spanning the gap. This CDR3 is 14 amino acids long. In DNA, the CDR3 is TGTGCCAGCAGCTTAGGCGCCAGCTCCTACGAGCAGTACTTC. It yields the protein CASSLGASSYEQYF.

This clone has just a few counts. CDR3 in amino acids: CASSHGTGPDQPQHF. CDR3 bases: TGCGCCAGCAGCCACGGGACAGGGCCTGATCAGCCCCAGCATTTT. The chain joins TRBV4-1 to TRBJ1-5; 9 bases are shared with TRBD1. This CDR3 has 15 amino acids. Germline CDR1 is MGHRA and CDR2 is YSYEKL. After removal of 3 bases from V and 5 bases from J, the junction contained 5 bases not matched to a gene.

This clone was seen just once. The chain has TRBV18 and TRBJ1-2; TRBD1 matches 7 bases. Germline CDR1 KGHSH, CDR2 LQKENI. After removal of 4 bases from V and 5 bases from J, the junction contained 10 bases not matched to a gene. This CDR3 has 15 amino acids. The CDR3 region has the DNA TGTGCCAGCTCACAATTGCCGGGACAGCTTTATGGCTACACCTTC. It specifies CASSQLPGQLYGYTF.

The gene calls are TRBV11-2 and TRBJ2-2; 10 bases are shared with TRBD1. The CDR3 has 15 residues. V lost 5 bases to trimming and J lost 5 bases; unmatched junction nucleotides: 5. CDR1 SGHAT and CDR2 FQNNGV come from the germline V gene. CDR3 DNA: TGTGCCAGCAGCCCTGACAGGGGGCGAACCGGGGAGCTGTTTTTT. This sequence encodes CASSPDRGRTGELFF.

The V call is TRBV12-2, the J call TRBJ2-3; TRBD2 is the table's D call, not checked against the DNA. TRBV12-2 is a listed pseudogene. The CDR3 has 17 residues. The CDR3 here is CASRLPEVGAESDTQYF. DNA for the CDR3: TGTGCAAGTCGCTTACCTGAAGTTGGAGCGGAATCAGATACGCAGTATTTT.

V is TRBV28 and J is TRBJ2-7, with 15 bases lining up with TRBD2. The CDR3 extends over 17 amino acids. The germline V gene has CDR1 MDHEN and CDR2 SYDVKM. V lost 6 bases to trimming and J lost 3 bases; unmatched junction nucleotides: 9. CDR3 protein: CASSQSGTSGRFYEQYF. The DNA of the CDR3 is TGTGCCAGCAGCCAATCCGGGACTAGCGGGAGGTTCTACGAGCAGTACTTC.

This chain connects TRBV5-5 to TRBJ2-3; D remains unclear. Germline V gives CDR1 SGHKS, CDR2 YYEKEE (reference sequence). The CDR3 consists of 15 residues. V was cut by 2 bases and J by 4 bases, with 14 bases left in between. CDR3 in DNA: TGTGCCAGCAGCTTAGTGATGGGCCACGCAGATACGCAGTATTTT. Translated, it gives CASSLVMGHADTQYF.